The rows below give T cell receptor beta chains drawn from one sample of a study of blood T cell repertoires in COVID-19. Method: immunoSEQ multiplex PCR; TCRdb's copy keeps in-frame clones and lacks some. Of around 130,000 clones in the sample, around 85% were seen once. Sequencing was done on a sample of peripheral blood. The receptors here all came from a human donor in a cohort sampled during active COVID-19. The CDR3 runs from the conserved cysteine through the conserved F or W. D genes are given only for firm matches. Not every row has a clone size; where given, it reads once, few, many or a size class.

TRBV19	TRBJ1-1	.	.	TGTGCCAGTAGGGAAATCGGGAGGGGAGACACTGAAGCTTTCTTT	CASREIGRGDTEAFF
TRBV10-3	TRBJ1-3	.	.	TGTGCCGCCCTCCGGGGCTCTGGAAACACCATATATTTT	CAALRGSGNTIYF
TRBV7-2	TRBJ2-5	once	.	TGTGCCAGCAGCGGGCTAGGGTATGGGGAGGAGACCCAGTACTTC	CASSGLGYGEETQYF
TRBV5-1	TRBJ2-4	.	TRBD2	TGCGCCAGCAGCTTGATGGTAGCGGGGGAAAACATTCAGTACTTC	CASSLMVAGENIQYF
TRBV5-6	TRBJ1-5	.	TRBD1	TGTGCCAGCAGCTTCCGCCTGGGACAGCTGAATCAGCCCCAGCATTTT	CASSFRLGQLNQPQHF
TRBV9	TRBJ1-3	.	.	TGTGCCAGCAGCCCAGGCTTCTCTGGAAACACCATATATTTT	CASSPGFSGNTIYF
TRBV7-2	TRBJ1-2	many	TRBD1	TGTGCCAGCAGCTCTAGACAGGGGAAGGACTATGGCTACACCTTC	CASSSRQGKDYGYTF
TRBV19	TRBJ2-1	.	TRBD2	TGTGCCAGTGCACTAGCGGGAGACTACAATGAGCAGTTCTTC	CASALAGDYNEQFF
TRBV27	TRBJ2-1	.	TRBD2	TGTGCCAGCAGCCAAGGTGGACTAGCACGGCCTAATGAGCAGTTCTTC	CASSQGGLARPNEQFF
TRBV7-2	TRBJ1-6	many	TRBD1	TGTGCCAGCAGCCCGGCGACAGGGCAAGATTCACCCCTCCACTTT	CASSPATGQDSPLHF
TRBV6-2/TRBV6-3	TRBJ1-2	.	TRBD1	TGTGCCAGCAGCCCAAACAGGGGCGGCTATGGCTACACCTTC	CASSPNRGGYGYTF
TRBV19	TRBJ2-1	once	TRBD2	TGTGCCAGTAGTATTAAGCGGGGGCCTTCGGAGCAGTTCTTC	CASSIKRGPSEQFF
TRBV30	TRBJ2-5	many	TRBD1	TGTGCCTGCCGACAGGGTATGGAGACCCAGTACTTC	CACRQGMETQYF
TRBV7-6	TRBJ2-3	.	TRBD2	TGTGCCAGCAGCTTATCAGGAGCGGGATCAGATACGCAGTATTTT	CASSLSGAGSDTQYF
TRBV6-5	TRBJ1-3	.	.	TGTGCCATCGACCCGGGACTCATCACCCACACCATATATTTT	CAIDPGLITHTIYF
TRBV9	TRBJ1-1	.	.	TGTGCCAGCAGCGTAGTCGTGGGCGCTGAAGCTTTCTTT	CASSVVVGAEAFF